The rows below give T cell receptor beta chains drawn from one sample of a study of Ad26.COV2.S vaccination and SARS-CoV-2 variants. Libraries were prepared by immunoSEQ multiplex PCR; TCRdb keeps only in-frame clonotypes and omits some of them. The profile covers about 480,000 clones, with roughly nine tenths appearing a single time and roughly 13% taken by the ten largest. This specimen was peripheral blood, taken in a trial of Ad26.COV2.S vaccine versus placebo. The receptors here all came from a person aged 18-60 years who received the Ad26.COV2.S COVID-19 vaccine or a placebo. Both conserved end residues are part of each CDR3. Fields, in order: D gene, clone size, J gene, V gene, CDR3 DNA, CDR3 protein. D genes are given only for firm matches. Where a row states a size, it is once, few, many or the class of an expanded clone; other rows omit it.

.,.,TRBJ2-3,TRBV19,TGTGCCAGTAGCCGAGGCCGACTCACCACAGATACGCAGTATTTT,CASSRGRLTTDTQYF
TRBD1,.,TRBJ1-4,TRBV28,TGTGCCAGCATGACAGGGTTGAGAGCTAATGAAAAACTGTTTTTT,CASMTGLRANEKLFF
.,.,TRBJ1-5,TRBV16,TGTGCCAGCAGCCGGACCGCGCCTCGGGCAGGAGCCAGGGGTCAGCCCCAGCATTTT,CASSRTAPRAGARGQPQHF
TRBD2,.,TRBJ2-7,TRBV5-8,TGTGCCAGCAGCTCGGGACTAGCGGGACGGTACTTC,CASSSGLAGRYF
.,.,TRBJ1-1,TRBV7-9,TGTGCCAGCAGCCGGACAAACACTGAAGCTTTCTTT,CASSRTNTEAFF
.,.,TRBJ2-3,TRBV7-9,TGTGCCAGCAGCTCCGGACCGGGGCTGGCAGATACGCAGTATTTT,CASSSGPGLADTQYF
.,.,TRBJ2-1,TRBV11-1,TGTGCCAGCAGCTTACCGATCGACAATGAGCAGTTCTTC,CASSLPIDNEQFF
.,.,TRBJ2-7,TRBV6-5,TGTGCCAGCAGGATGACATTCTCCTACGAGCAGTACTTC,CASRMTFSYEQYF
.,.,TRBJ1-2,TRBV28,TGTGCCAGCAGTTTCGTCCGGGAGGTCTCTGGCTACACCTTC,CASSFVREVSGYTF
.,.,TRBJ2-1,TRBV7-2,TGTGCCAGCAGCTTAGGACGCGGCAGGTACAATGAGCAGTTCTTC,CASSLGRGRYNEQFF
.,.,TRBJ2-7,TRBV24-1,TGTGCCACCAGTGAAAGGGACGAGCAGTACTTC,CATSERDEQYF
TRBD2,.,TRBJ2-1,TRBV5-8,TGTGCCAGCAGCACCCGACTAGCGGGAGGCAACAATGAGCAGTTCTTC,CASSTRLAGGNNEQFF
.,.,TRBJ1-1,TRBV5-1,TGCGCCAGCAGGGGGGTTGGGGCCGGGAACACTGAAGCTTTCTTT,CASRGVGAGNTEAFF
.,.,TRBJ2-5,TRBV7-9,TGTGCCAGCAGCTCCCGAAGTGAGACCCAGTACTTC,CASSSRSETQYF
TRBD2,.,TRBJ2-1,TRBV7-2,TGTGCCAGCAGCCGCGGGGGGGCCGTCAATGAGCAGTTCTTC,CASSRGGAVNEQFF
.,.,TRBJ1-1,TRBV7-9,TGTGCCAGCAGCCCATTTACGGGGACGAATGCTTTCTTT,CASSPFTGTNAFF
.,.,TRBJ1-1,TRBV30,TGTGCGTACGGGCGGGGAACTGAAGCTTTCTTT,CAYGRGTEAFF
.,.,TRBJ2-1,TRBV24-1,TGTGCCACCGCCAAGCTTGGGAATGAGCAGTTCTTC,CATAKLGNEQFF
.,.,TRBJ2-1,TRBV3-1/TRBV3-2,TGTGCCAGCAGCCAAGATCTTTCGAGGACTGACCAGTTCTTC,CASSQDLSRTDQFF
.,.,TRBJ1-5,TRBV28,TGTGCCAGCAGTGCCCCCGCTTATCAGCCCCAGCATTTT,CASSAPAYQPQHF
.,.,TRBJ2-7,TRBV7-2,TGTGCCAGCAGCTTAGTGGGGGGCAGTCCCACCTACGAGCAGTACTTC,CASSLVGGSPTYEQYF
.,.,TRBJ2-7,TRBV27,TGTGCCAGCAGTTTATCGATAAAAGGGCGCCTCAGTCCCACCTACGAGCAGTACTTC,CASSLSIKGRLSPTYEQYF
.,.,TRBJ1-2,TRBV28,TGTGCCACCCTCCCAAACCTAGGTGGCTACACCTTC,CATLPNLGGYTF
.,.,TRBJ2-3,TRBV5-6,TGTGCCAGCAGCTTGGTTCTAACAGGGTTAAGCTCAGATACGCAGTATTTT,CASSLVLTGLSSDTQYF
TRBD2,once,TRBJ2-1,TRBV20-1,TGCAGTGCCTCGGCCTGGGAGGGGCAGTTCTTC,CSASAWEGQFF
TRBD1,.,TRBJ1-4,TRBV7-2,TGTGCCAGCAGCTTAGCGCGGACAGGGGAGGAAAAACTGTTTTTT,CASSLARTGEEKLFF
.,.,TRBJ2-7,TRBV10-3,TGTGCCATCAAACCGGACAGTAACTACGAGCAGTACTTC,CAIKPDSNYEQYF
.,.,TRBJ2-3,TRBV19,TGTGCCAGTAAATCGGGGGGCATAGTAGATACGCAGTATTTT,CASKSGGIVDTQYF
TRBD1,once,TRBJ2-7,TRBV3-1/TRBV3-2,TGTGCCAGCAGCCCGCGGACAGGGGGCGAGCAGTACTTC,CASSPRTGGEQYF
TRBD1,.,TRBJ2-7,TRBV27,TGTGCCAGCATCTCGGGGTTTGGGACAGGGAACGAGCAGTACTTC,CASISGFGTGNEQYF
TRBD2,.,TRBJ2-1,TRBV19,TGTGCCAGTAGTTCTCGGACTAGCGGGAGTTTCAATGAGCAGTTCTTC,CASSSRTSGSFNEQFF
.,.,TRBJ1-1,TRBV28,TGTGCCAGCAGTCTTAGTTCGGGGGACGGGACTGAAGCTTTCTTT,CASSLSSGDGTEAFF
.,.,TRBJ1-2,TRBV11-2,TGTGCCAGCAGCTTGGCCACCAACTATGGCTACACCTTC,CASSLATNYGYTF
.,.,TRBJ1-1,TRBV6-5,TGTGCCAGCAGTTACTCGAGGGGGGGTACGTACACTGAAGCTTTCTTT,CASSYSRGGTYTEAFF
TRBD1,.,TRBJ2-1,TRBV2,TGTGCCAGCAGTGTGGACAGGGTGGGCTACAATGAGCAGTTCTTC,CASSVDRVGYNEQFF
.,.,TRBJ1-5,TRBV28,TGTGCCAGCAGTTCCGGGAGTCAGCCCCAGCATTTT,CASSSGSQPQHF
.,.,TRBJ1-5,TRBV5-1,TGCGCCAGCAGCCTCAAGGGGGGCAATCAGCCCCAGCATTTT,CASSLKGGNQPQHF
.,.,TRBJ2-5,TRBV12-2,TGTGCAAGTCGCTTACTTGGGAGGTGGGGACCGGGCTTGGGGGAAAGGATAGAGACCCAGTACTTC,CASRLLGRWGPGLGERIETQYF
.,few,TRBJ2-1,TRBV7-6,TGTGCCAGCACCCCGCGGGTACAGGCTGGGGATGAGCAGTTCTTC,CASTPRVQAGDEQFF
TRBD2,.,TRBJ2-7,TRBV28,TGTGCCAGCAGTTTCAATGCGGGGGGCTGGGCCGAGCAGTACTTC,CASSFNAGGWAEQYF
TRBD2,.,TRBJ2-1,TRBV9,TGTGCCAGCAGCGCGAGGACTAGATCCTACAATGAGCAGTTCTTC,CASSARTRSYNEQFF
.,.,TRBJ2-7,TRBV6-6,TGTGCCAGCAGTTACGAGGACCTCTACGAGCAGTACTTC,CASSYEDLYEQYF
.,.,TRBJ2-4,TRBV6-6,TGTGCCACGGTGGAGGCGGGCCAAAACATTCAGTACTTC,CATVEAGQNIQYF
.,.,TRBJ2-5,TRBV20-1,TGCAGTTTCCGAAAACAAGAGACCCAGTACTTC,CSFRKQETQYF